The 31 T cell receptor beta chains in this list originate from one sample, sequenced in a study of CD8+CD57+ T cells in acquired aplastic anemia. Researchers used genomic DNA as the template to profile TCR beta VDJ and CDR3. TCRdb ran MiXCR on the reads and lists one entry per CDR3 protein. The table has about 240,000 distinct CDR3 sequences, around 45% seen once. Only patients with CD8+CD57+ cell expansion on flow cytometry were chosen for sequencing. Sample: sorted CD4+, CD8+, or CD8+CD57+ T cells (not recorded which) from PBMCs. The receptors derive from a human donor with aplastic anemia.

This clonotype has at least ten counts. The V gene is TRBV6-1, the J gene TRBJ2-7; D gene ambiguous. Germline CDR1 MNHNS, CDR2 SASEGT. Trimming pared 1 base from V and 3 bases from J, leaving 7 bases between. This CDR3 has 13 amino acids. CDR3 DNA: TGTGCCAGCAGTGAAGATCTGGGCTACGAGCAGTACTTC. Its translation: CASSEDLGYEQYF.

The chain couples TRBV10-3 to TRBJ2-5; D could derive from TRBD1 or TRBD2 (5 bases each). From germline, CDR1 is ENHRY and CDR2 SYGVKD. V was cut by 10 bases and J by 1 base, with 16 bases left in between. The CDR3 extends over 14 amino acids. The CDR3 DNA reads as TGTGCCACCAGGGCGGGCGGCACCCAAGAGACCCAGTACTTC. Translation gives CATRAGGTQETQYF.

In this sample, this clonotype turned up many times. Germline is not matched at one junction end, which may reflect a read error. The V call is TRBV27, the J call TRBJ2-7, with D unresolved. Looked up from germline, CDR1 is MNHEY and CDR2 is SMNVEV (reference sequence). The CDR3 spans 8 residues. The CDR3 protein is CRSYEQYF. CDR3 nucleotides: TGCCGTTCCTACGAGCAGTACTTC.

The chain carries TRBV20-1 and TRBJ2-7; tentatively, D is TRBD1 (6 bases). The CDR3 contains 15 residues. With 7 bases removed from V and 0 bases from J, the gap between germline ends came to 19 bases. Germline V CDR1 and CDR2: DFQATT, SNEGSKA (reference sequence). This CDR3 reads CSVRTARVDSYEQYF. In nucleotides, the CDR3 is TGCAGTGTTAGGACAGCCAGGGTTGACTCCTACGAGCAGTACTTC.

This chain connects TRBV7-8 to TRBJ1-2; D is unclear. The CDR3 has 13 amino acids. The V gene's germline CDR1 is SGHVS and CDR2 FQNEAQ. Trimming removed 7 bases at V and 4 bases at J, with 13 bases between. The CDR3 sequence: CASTPSLGYGYTF. CDR3 nucleotide sequence: TGTGCCAGCACCCCTTCCCTGGGCTATGGCTACACCTTC. Complete variable domain (other parts from reference TRBV7-8 and TRBJ1-2): GAGVSQSPRYKVAKRGQDVALRCDPISGHVSLFWYQQALGQGPEFLTYFQNEAQLDKSGLPSDRFFAERPEGSVSTLKIQRTQQEDSAVYLCASTPSLGYGYTFGSGTRLTVV.

This clonotype was seen at least ten times. The chain couples TRBV4-1 to TRBJ2-7; 10 bases match TRBD2. The CDR3 has 15 residues. Looked up from germline, CDR1 is MGHRA and CDR2 is YSYEKL. J lost 3 bases, V lost 3 bases, and 5 bases had no gene match. The CDR3 loop is CASSQASGRFYEQYF. CDR3 coding DNA: TGCGCCAGCAGCCAGGCTAGCGGGAGATTCTACGAGCAGTACTTC.

This sequence joins TRBV10-1 and TRBJ2-7; tentative D call: TRBD1 (5 bases). With 5 bases removed from V and 2 bases from J, the gap between germline ends came to 13 bases. There are 14 residues in the CDR3. The germline CDR1 and CDR2 sequences are WNHNN and SYGVQD (reference sequence). CDR3 amino acids: CASSSTTVPYEQYF. The CDR3 nucleotides read TGCGCCAGCAGTTCTACGACAGTCCCCTACGAGCAGTACTTC.

This clonotype was seen only once. The J gene is TRBJ1-6, the V gene TRBV6-1; D is ambiguous. V lost 7 bases and J 10 bases, leaving 14 bases between the germline ends. There are 13 residues in the CDR3. CDR1 and CDR2 (germline): MNHNS, SASEGT. The CDR3 DNA sequence: TGTGCCAGCACTCGTACATCCGAATCACCCCTCCACTTT. Amino acids: CASTRTSESPLHF.

In the case of this clonotype: Being one base from a much bigger clone, this may be a read error. The conserved phenylalanine or tryptophan normally closing the CDR3 is absent here, so this likely arose from a read error. The chain has TRBV12-3 or TRBV12-4 and TRBJ1-5; weak D call: TRBD1 (5 bases). The CDR3 is 14 residues long. V was pared by 3 bases and J by 5 bases, with 11 bases between. CDR3 amino acids: CASSFWQGHQPQHI. Written as DNA, the CDR3 is TGTGCCAGCAGTTTTTGGCAGGGCCATCAGCCCCAGCATATT.

This clonotype has only a few counts. The chain employs TRBV20-1 and TRBJ2-7; 14 bases match TRBD2. The V gene end was trimmed by 2 bases and the J gene end by 4 bases; junction bases not matched to a gene: 4. This CDR3 comprises 15 residues. Germline loops: CDR1 DFQATT, CDR2 SNEGSKA (reference sequence). The CDR3 is CSARIRTSGRYEQYF. For the CDR3, the DNA is TGCAGTGCTAGAATCCGGACTAGCGGGAGGTACGAGCAGTACTTC.

The chain joins TRBV14 to TRBJ1-2; perhaps TRBD1 as D (6 bases). V was shortened by 4 bases and J by 4 bases, with 19 bases between the two germline ends. The CDR3 sequence is 16 residues long. The V gene's germline CDR1 is SGHDN and CDR2 FVKESK. Here the CDR3 DNA reads TGTGCCAGCAGCCCGCTGACAGGTTCAATCGGCTATGGCTACACCTTC. This codes for CASSPLTGSIGYGYTF.

This chain connects TRBV2 to TRBJ2-7; no reliable D call. With 5 bases removed from V and 5 bases from J, the gap between germline ends came to 16 bases. Germline V gene lookup returns CDR1 SNHLY and CDR2 FYNNEI. CDR3 length: 14 amino acids. CDR3: CASSSLHRAHEQYV. The CDR3 bases are TGTGCCAGCAGTTCCCTTCACCGGGCGCACGAGCAGTACGTC.

The chain carries TRBV9 and TRBJ2-3; 15 nucleotides line up with TRBD2. V lost 3 bases to trimming and J lost 4 bases; unmatched junction nucleotides: 9. The CDR3 has 18 amino acids. The germline gives CDR1 SGDLS, CDR2 YYNGEE. The CDR3, as DNA: TGTGCCAGCAGCGGGGGACTAGCGGGGGGAGATGGGGCAGATACGCAGTATTTT. This translates into CASSGGLAGGDGADTQYF.

This rearrangement joins TRBV25-1 to TRBJ1-1; weak D call: TRBD1 (6 bases). Trimming removed 2 bases at V and 8 bases at J, with 18 bases between. Germline V gene data show CDR1 as MGHDK and CDR2 as SYGVNS. This CDR3 contains 15 residues. The DNA for the CDR3 is TGTGCCAGCAGTGAAGTAGAGACATCAGGGGACGAAGCTTTCTTT. It translates to CASSEVETSGDEAFF.

This clonotype was found once. This chain joins TRBV10-3 and TRBJ1-2; 7 bases map to TRBD1. The CDR3 is made up of 14 amino acids. Germline CDR1 ENHRY, CDR2 SYGVKD. V lost 10 bases, J lost 2 bases, and 10 bases stayed unmatched. CDR3 DNA sequence: TGTGCCAGCACCAAGGGGGCGGGGAACTATGGCTACACCTTC. This codes for CASTKGAGNYGYTF.

This clonotype appeared many times. The chain carries TRBV5-1 and TRBJ2-7, with 9 bases lining up with TRBD2. This CDR3 region has 16 residues. CDR1 SGHRS and CDR2 YFSETQ come from the germline V gene. Trimming took 6 bases from V and 2 from J; bases not matched to a gene: 12. The CDR3 here is CASKTPLAGDPYEQYF. DNA of the CDR3: TGCGCCAGCAAAACCCCTTTAGCGGGAGACCCCTACGAGCAGTACTTC.

The V and J genes are TRBV20-1 and TRBJ2-7; the match to TRBD1 covers 7 bases. The V segment lost 5 bases and the J segment 6 bases; nucleotides outside the gene matches: 13. CDR3 length: 14 residues. CDR1 DFQATT and CDR2 SNEGSKA come from the germline V gene (reference sequence). CDR3 protein: CSARPGTEPPEQYF. The DNA of the CDR3 is TGCAGTGCTCGGCCCGGGACAGAACCTCCCGAGCAGTACTTC.

This chain connects TRBV14 to TRBJ2-7; the match to TRBD2 covers 14 bases. The CDR3 totals 15 residues. From germline, CDR1 is SGHDN and CDR2 FVKESK. V shed 2 bases, J shed 4 bases, and the junction held 1 base outside the gene matches. DNA of the CDR3: TGTGCCAGCAGCCAACGGACTAGCGGGGGGTACGAGCAGTACTTC. It yields the protein CASSQRTSGGYEQYF.

The V gene is TRBV19, the J gene TRBJ2-3, with 9 bases matching TRBD2. After removal of 4 bases from V and 2 bases from J, the junction contained 1 base not matched to a gene. The CDR3 sequence is 14 residues long. Germline CDR1 and CDR2: LNHDA and SQIVND (reference sequence). The CDR3 DNA sequence: TGTGCCAGTAGTACTAGCGGGAACACAGATACGCAGTATTTT. Translation gives CASSTSGNTDTQYF.

The V call is TRBV27, the J call TRBJ1-3, with D possibly matching TRBD1 (6 bases). The CDR3 consists of 14 residues. Germline lookup yields CDR1 MNHEY and CDR2 SMNVEV (reference sequence). V was pared by 5 bases and J by 2 bases, with 10 bases between. CDR3: CASSVTGTGNTIYF. Here the CDR3 DNA reads TGTGCCAGCAGTGTAACAGGGACTGGAAACACCATATATTTT.

This clonotype has a count of ten or more. The chain links TRBV15 to TRBJ1-1; D is ambiguous. The CDR3 is 12 residues long. Trimming cost V 8 bases and J 1 base, with 8 bases left between them. Looked up from germline, CDR1 is LNHNV and CDR2 is YYDKDF (reference sequence). The CDR3: CATGPGNTEAFF. The CDR3, as DNA: TGTGCCACCGGCCCGGGGAACACTGAAGCTTTCTTT.

The chain carries TRBV20-1 and TRBJ2-3; 7 bases are shared with TRBD1. The CDR3 contains 15 residues. The ends lost 2 bases at V and 3 bases at J; junction bases unmatched: 8. Germline V lookup: CDR1 DFQATT, CDR2 SNEGSKA (reference sequence). Here the CDR3 DNA reads TGCAGTGCTAGAACCGATGACAGGGTGACAGATACGCAGTATTTT. Translation: CSARTDDRVTDTQYF.

As concerns this clonotype: A junction end diverges from the germline sequence, so it may reflect a read error. The V gene is TRBV20-1, the J gene TRBJ2-1; TRBD1 aligns across 8 bases. Germline CDR1 and CDR2: DFQATT and SNEGSKA (reference sequence). The CDR3 is 14 residues long. The CDR3 DNA follows: TGCAGTGCTAAGGCAGGGGGCATCTACGATGAGCAGTTCTTC. This translates into CSAKAGGIYDEQFF.

This chain uses TRBV6-2 or TRBV6-3 with TRBJ1-4; D perhaps matches TRBD1 (5 bases). This CDR3 spans 16 amino acids. V lost 6 bases to trimming and J lost 5 bases, with 19 bases between them. Looked up from germline, CDR1 is MNHEY and CDR2 is SVGEGT. The DNA of the CDR3 is TGTGCCAGCAGCCACAGCCGGGGGACGGAGAATGAAAAACTGTTTTTT. Translated: CASSHSRGTENEKLFF.

This clonotype turned up a few times. This CDR3 fails to terminate in the conserved phenylalanine or tryptophan, so it likely reflects a read error. The DNA is omitted, as the CDR3 cannot be located on it reliably, and the CDR3 follows TCRdb's listing. V usage is TRBV7-4 and J usage is TRBJ2-7. 10 amino acids form the CDR3, both terminal residues included. Germline loops: CDR1 SGHVT, CDR2 SQSDAQ. The CDR3: CASSPTLLLG.

As for this clonotype: This may be a read error, as it is one base from a much larger clone. CDR3 DNA sequence: TGCGCCAGCATCACTGAGAGGACAGTGAACACCGGGGGGCTGTTTTTT. This gives the protein CASITERTVNTGGLFF. V gene TRBV4-3 combines with J gene TRBJ2-2, with D possibly called TRBD1 or TRBD2 (6 bases each). The CDR3 is made up of 16 amino acids. Germline lookup yields CDR1 LGHNA and CDR2 YSLEER.

The rearrangement uses TRBV19 and TRBJ2-3; TRBD1 matches 8 bases. CDR3 size: 13 residues. From germline, CDR1 is LNHDA and CDR2 SQIVND (reference sequence). Germline trimming cut 3 bases from V and 5 bases from J; bases unmatched to any gene: 1. CDR3 bases: TGTGCCAGTAGTATCGACAGGGGAGATACGCAGTATTTT. Translating it yields CASSIDRGDTQYF.

The CDR3 region is CASSLGVVRRQETQYF. The CDR3, as DNA: TGTGCCAGCAGCTTAGGAGTGGTCAGGAGACAAGAGACCCAGTACTTC. This chain joins TRBV7-2 and TRBJ2-5; unclear D gene. The CDR3 runs 16 residues. V lost 1 base and J lost 2, with 14 bases in between. Germline V gives CDR1 SGHTA, CDR2 FQGNSA.

This clonotype came up many times. The V gene is TRBV6-6, the J gene TRBJ2-7, with TRBD1 identical over 11 bases. With V trimmed by 10 bases and J by 6 bases, 14 bases remained unmatched. The germline V gene has CDR1 MNHNY and CDR2 SVGAGI (reference sequence). The CDR3 covers 15 residues. The CDR3 DNA reads as TGTGCCACCTACGAACTACGGGACAGGGGGTCCGAGCAGTACTTC. Protein: CATYELRDRGSEQYF.

This clonotype was recorded at least ten times. This rearrangement joins TRBV13 to TRBJ2-7; 10 nucleotides match TRBD1. The CDR3 is 16 residues long. V was pared by 4 bases and J by 5 bases, with 11 bases of the junction left unmatched. The V gene's germline CDR1 is PRHDT and CDR2 FYEKMQ (reference sequence). CDR3 residues: CASSSTGTGEINEQYF. The CDR3 bases are TGTGCCAGCAGCTCAACCGGGACAGGGGAAATCAACGAGCAGTACTTC.

This clonotype has more than one count but fewer than ten. The gene calls are TRBV5-1 and TRBJ2-3, with D perhaps given as TRBD1 or TRBD2 (6 bases each). Trimming took off 4 bases at V and 2 bases at J, with 29 bases between the two ends. Looked up from germline, CDR1 is SGHRS and CDR2 is YFSETQ. This CDR3 region has 20 residues. The DNA for the CDR3 is TGCGCCAGCAGCCCCGAGTTCGGGGGCCGGTATAAACGGGTCACAGATACGCAGTATTTT. Residues: CASSPEFGGRYKRVTDTQYF.